A selection of T cell receptor beta chains follows, all from one sample in a study of siplizumab effects on memory and regulatory T cells. TCRdb's copy holds only in-frame clones and misses some; the assay was immunoSEQ multiplex PCR. Of fewer than 60,000 clones in the sample, nearly 95% were seen once. The sample taken for sequencing was CD8+ T cells sorted from blood. These receptor sequences come from a human donor in good health. CDR3s include the opening cysteine and the closing phenylalanine or tryptophan. The D gene is left open where the match is weak. Not all rows give a size; the values are once, few, many and, for expanded clones, a class.

CDR3 protein	CDR3 DNA	clone size	D gene	V gene	J gene
CASSSSFGGMSNEQFF	TGTGCCAGCAGTTCGAGCTTTGGCGGGATGAGCAATGAGCAGTTCTTC	once	-	TRBV28	TRBJ2-1
CASSVGQGPYEQYF	TGTGCCAGCAGCGTAGGACAGGGGCCCTACGAGCAGTACTTC	-	TRBD1	TRBV9	TRBJ2-7
CASSQGTGNEQFF	TGTGCCAGCAGCCAGGGGACAGGCAATGAGCAGTTCTTC	-	TRBD1	TRBV5-6	TRBJ2-1
CASSLVGEKLFF	TGTGCCAGCAGCTTAGTGGGCGAAAAACTGTTTTTT	once	-	TRBV7-9	TRBJ1-4
CASSIARGPTEAFF	TGTGCCAGTAGTATAGCGCGGGGGCCAACTGAAGCTTTCTTT	-	-	TRBV19	TRBJ1-1
CASDSRTSGSYGQYF	TGCGCCAGCGATTCCAGGACTAGCGGGAGCTACGGGCAGTACTTC	once	TRBD2	TRBV10-2	TRBJ2-7
CASSFTGGSIADTQYF	TGTGCCAGCAGCTTTACGGGGGGTAGTATAGCAGATACGCAGTATTTT	-	TRBD2	TRBV7-9	TRBJ2-3
CASSLDWQGYEQYF	TGTGCCAGCAGTTTAGATTGGCAGGGCTACGAGCAGTACTTC	-	-	TRBV27	TRBJ2-7
CASSKPKTGGENTEAFF	TGTGCCAGTAGTAAGCCTAAGACAGGCGGGGAGAACACTGAAGCTTTCTTT	-	-	TRBV19	TRBJ1-1
CASSTRTGLIYEQYF	TGTGCCAGTAGTACACGGACAGGGTTAATCTACGAGCAGTACTTC	-	TRBD1	TRBV19	TRBJ2-7
CASSNWDRGRDEQFF	TGTGCCAGTAGTAACTGGGACAGGGGACGGGATGAGCAGTTCTTC	-	TRBD1	TRBV19	TRBJ2-1
CASSSYARTGYEQYF	TGTGCCAGCAGCTCGTATGCCCGGACGGGCTACGAGCAGTACTTC	-	-	TRBV4-2	TRBJ2-7
CASSYLAGAVEQYF	TGTGCCAGCAGCTACCTAGCGGGAGCAGTCGAGCAGTACTTC	-	TRBD2	TRBV7-6	TRBJ2-7
CASSRLTGGSNEQYF	TGTGCCAGCAGTAGGCTGACAGGGGGTTCGAACGAGCAGTACTTC	-	TRBD1	TRBV11-2	TRBJ2-7
CAISGGAWEGPEETQYF	TGTGCCATCAGTGGGGGGGCGTGGGAGGGCCCAGAAGAGACCCAGTACTTC	-	-	TRBV10-3	TRBJ2-5
CAIALDSTDTQYF	TGTGCCATCGCGCTAGACTCCACAGATACGCAGTATTTT	-	-	TRBV10-2	TRBJ2-3
CASSLRGNTIYF	TGTGCCAGCAGCCTACGGGGAAACACCATATATTTT	-	-	TRBV28	TRBJ1-3
CASSIGARELFF	TGTGCCAGTAGTATAGGGGCCAGGGAGCTGTTTTTT	-	-	TRBV19	TRBJ2-2
CATSSRAGNTEAFF	TGTGCCACCTCAAGCCGGGCGGGGAACACTGAAGCTTTCTTT	once	-	TRBV15	TRBJ1-1
CASSSTRGPYNQPQHF	TGTGCCAGCAGCTCAACCCGGGGACCGTACAATCAGCCCCAGCATTTT	few	-	TRBV7-9	TRBJ1-5
CASTRRGSGSDNEQFF	TGTGCCAGCACAAGACGCGGTAGCGGGAGCGACAATGAGCAGTTCTTC	-	TRBD2	TRBV28	TRBJ2-1
CASSIQGAAEAFF	TGTGCCAGTAGTATACAGGGGGCGGCTGAAGCTTTCTTT	-	TRBD1	TRBV19	TRBJ1-1
CASSLPRGESSYEQYF	TGCGCCAGCAGCTTGCCTAGGGGGGAGAGCTCCTACGAGCAGTACTTC	-	-	TRBV5-1	TRBJ2-7
CASKVIGANVLTF	TGTGCCAGTAAGGTAATTGGGGCCAACGTCCTGACTTTC	-	-	TRBV19	TRBJ2-6
CASSSPGAQAFF	TGTGCCAGCAGCTCTCCTGGGGCCCAAGCTTTCTTT	-	-	TRBV5-4	TRBJ1-1
CASSLASAVYGYTF	TGTGCCAGCAGCTTAGCGTCGGCAGTCTATGGCTACACCTTC	-	-	TRBV7-2	TRBJ1-2
CASSEGSGTWYEQYF	TGTGCCAGCAGTGAGGGTTCTGGGACGTGGTACGAGCAGTACTTC	-	-	TRBV6-1	TRBJ2-7
CAWRSGGPYNEQFF	TGTGCCTGGAGGTCCGGAGGCCCCTACAATGAGCAGTTCTTC	-	-	TRBV30	TRBJ2-1
CASSPVLWAGRPSGNTIYF	TGTGCCAGCAGCCCGGTTTTATGGGCAGGTCGGCCCTCTGGAAACACCATATATTTT	-	-	TRBV28	TRBJ1-3
CASSLGPRRHLGAEAFF	TGCGCCAGCAGCTTGGGGCCCCGGCGGCACTTGGGCGCTGAAGCTTTCTTT	-	-	TRBV5-1	TRBJ1-1
CASSLVWGTEAFF	TGTGCCAGCAGCTTAGTTTGGGGGACTGAAGCTTTCTTT	-	-	TRBV13	TRBJ1-1
CASRLPRDRGAAGDTQYF	TGTGCCAGCAGATTACCGCGGGATCGCGGAGCCGCGGGAGATACGCAGTATTTT	-	-	TRBV11-2	TRBJ2-3
CASSLSGTSGSYEQYF	TGTGCCAGCAGCCTATCCGGGACTAGCGGATCCTACGAGCAGTACTTC	-	TRBD2	TRBV11-2	TRBJ2-7
CASSSNRGLGNTIYF	TGTGCCAGCAGCTCGAACAGGGGGCTTGGAAACACCATATATTTT	once	TRBD1	TRBV11-2	TRBJ1-3
CASSSTGYNEQFF	TGTGCCAGCAGCTCGACAGGGTACAATGAGCAGTTCTTC	-	TRBD1	TRBV5-6	TRBJ2-1